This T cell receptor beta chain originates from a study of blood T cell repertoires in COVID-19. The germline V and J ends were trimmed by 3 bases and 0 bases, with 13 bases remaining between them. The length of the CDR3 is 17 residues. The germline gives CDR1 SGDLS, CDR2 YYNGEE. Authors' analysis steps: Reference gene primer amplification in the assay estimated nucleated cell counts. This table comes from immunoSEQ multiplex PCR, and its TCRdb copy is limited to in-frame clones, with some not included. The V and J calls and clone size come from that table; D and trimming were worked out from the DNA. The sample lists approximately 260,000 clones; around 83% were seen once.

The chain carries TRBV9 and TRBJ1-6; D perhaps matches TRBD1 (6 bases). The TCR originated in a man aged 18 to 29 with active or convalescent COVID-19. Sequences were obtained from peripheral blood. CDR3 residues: CASSGQGTSSYNSPLHF. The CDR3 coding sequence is TGTGCCAGCAGCGGGCAGGGGACGAGCTCCTATAATTCACCCCTCCACTTT.